The 29 T cell receptor beta chains in this list originate from one sample, sequenced in a study of cytomegalovirus exposure and HLA in healthy donors. Primers for the PCR totalled 60 Vbeta and 13 Jbeta. The assay was immunoSEQ multiplex PCR, and TCRdb's table has in-frame clones only and misses some. Counted here are under 200,000 clones, roughly 80% occurring once; the ten biggest clones make up roughly 2%. Sequenced: PBMCs. The receptors here all came from a human donor in good health.

The V and J genes are TRBV7-9 and TRBJ1-2; the match to TRBD1 covers 7 bases. The CDR3 is 15 residues long. Looked up from germline, CDR1 is SEHNR and CDR2 is FQNEAQ (reference sequence). The trim removed 5 bases at V and 1 base at J, leaving 7 bases unmatched. In DNA, the CDR3 is TGTGCCAGCAGCGCGCGGGACAGCCATAACTATGGCTACACCTTC. Translating gives CASSARDSHNYGYTF.

This clone showed up just once. The chain is built from TRBV5-4 and TRBJ1-1, with D maybe TRBD1 (6 bases). V lost 1 base, J lost 4 bases, and 14 bases lay in between. CDR3 length equals 15 residues. The germline CDR1 and CDR2 sequences are SGHNT and YYREEE (reference sequence). CDR3 nucleotide sequence: TGTGCCAGCAGCTTGTCGGCAGGGGAAGGCACTGAAGCTTTCTTT. Protein sequence: CASSLSAGEGTEAFF.

This sequence joins TRBV4-1 and TRBJ2-3, with D unresolved. V was clipped by 3 bases and J by 1 base, with 5 bases between them. CDR1 is MGHRA, CDR2 YSYEKL, per germline. CDR3 length: 13 residues. Here the CDR3 reads CASSHQGTDTQYF. As DNA, the CDR3 is TGCGCCAGCAGCCATCAGGGCACAGATACGCAGTATTTT.

The chain uses TRBV5-1 and TRBJ2-3; TRBD2 might be the D (7 bases). Germline assignment: CDR1 SGHRS and CDR2 YFSETQ. The CDR3 is 15 residues long. Trimming shortened V by 7 bases and J by 5 bases, and 20 bases separated the two germline ends. The CDR3: CASFMAGAGGDTQYF. The CDR3 coding sequence is TGCGCCAGCTTTATGGCGGGGGCCGGGGGAGATACGCAGTATTTT.

This clone was recorded once. The rearrangement joins TRBV2 to TRBJ1-2; no firm D call. V lost 1 base and J 0 bases, leaving 6 bases between the germline ends. The V gene's germline CDR1 is SNHLY and CDR2 FYNNEI. The CDR3 sequence is 14 residues long. The CDR3 bases are TGTGCCAGCAGTGAAGTGCAGTCTAACTATGGCTACACCTTC. Translating gives CASSEVQSNYGYTF.

V gene TRBV7-2 combines with J gene TRBJ2-7; 7 bases match TRBD1. CDR1 and CDR2 from the germline V gene are SGHTA and FQGNSA. This CDR3 has 14 amino acids. J gave up 2 bases and V 5 bases, and 6 bases lay outside the gene matches. In nucleotides, the CDR3 is TGTGCCAGCAGCGCATACAGGGGACCCTACGAGCAGTACTTC. This gives the protein CASSAYRGPYEQYF.

The CDR3 nucleotides are TGCACCAGCAGCCAAGATTTTTCGAGGCTAGCGGGGTTGTACGAGCAGTACTTC. It is translated as CTSSQDFSRLAGLYEQYF. V is TRBV1 and J is TRBJ2-7; the D call TRBD2 from the table was never checked on the DNA. TRBV1 is recorded as a pseudogene. The CDR3 covers 18 residues.

The table lists this clone with a few counts. The rearrangement joins TRBV5-1 to TRBJ1-6, with 11 bases matching TRBD1. Germline V lookup: CDR1 SGHRS, CDR2 YFSETQ. V shed 7 bases, J shed 9 bases, and the junction held 6 bases outside the gene matches. The length of the CDR3 is 14 residues. CDR3 DNA: TGCGCCAGCGGCGCCGGGACAGGGGGTTCACCCCTCCACTTT. Amino acid sequence: CASGAGTGGSPLHF.

Details on this clone: A much larger clone differs from this one at a single base, so this may be a read error. The V gene is TRBV13, the J gene TRBJ1-1; D gene uncertain. Germline-derived CDR1 and CDR2 are PRHDT and FYEKMQ (reference sequence). This CDR3 contains 13 residues. V shed 2 bases and J shed 1 base, with 5 bases lying between them. CDR3 region: CASSLRGNTEAFF. The DNA for the CDR3 is TGTGCCAGCAGCTTACGGGGGAACACTGAAGCTTTCTTT.

V gene TRBV7-6 combines with J gene TRBJ2-1; 11 bases are a match to TRBD1. Trimming at V came to 5 bases and at J to 7 bases, leaving 4 bases not matched to a gene. Germline CDR1 is SGHVS and CDR2 is FNYEAQ. This CDR3 comprises 14 residues. In DNA form, the CDR3 reads TGTGCCAGCAGCCCTGGGACAGGGGGGAATGAGCAGTTCTTC. This gives the protein CASSPGTGGNEQFF. Filled out from reference TRBV7-6 and TRBJ2-1, the complete variable domain reads GAGVSQSPRYKVTKRGQDVALRCDPISGHVSLYWYRQALGQGPEFLTYFNYEAQQDKSGLPNDRFSAERPEGSISTLTIQRTEQRDSAMYRCASSPGTGGNEQFFGPGTRLTVL.

The CDR3 DNA is TGTGCCAGCAGTTACGGGCGGCAGGACAAATCCGGTGGCTACACCTTC. Translating gives CASSYGRQDKSGGYTF. The V gene is TRBV6-5, the J gene TRBJ1-2, with a tentative D call TRBD1 (5 bases). The CDR3 length is 16 residues. Trimming took off 2 bases at V and 7 bases at J, with 20 bases between the two ends. Germline CDR1 reads MNHEY; CDR2 reads SVGAGI.

This CDR3 reads CASSAAGTGSGNTIYF. CDR3 sequence (DNA): TGCGCCAGCAGCGCTGCCGGGACAGGGTCTGGAAACACCATATATTTT. The V and J genes are TRBV5-1 and TRBJ1-3; 9 positions agree with TRBD1. CDR1 is SGHRS, CDR2 YFSETQ, per germline. The CDR3 is 16 amino acids. V lost 4 bases to trimming and J lost 1 base; unmatched junction nucleotides: 6.

Turning to this clone: The junction departs from germline at one end; a sequencing error may be responsible. The CDR3 region is CASNLQGEVRQCCQPQHF. The CDR3 nucleotides are TGTGCTAGCAACCTACAGGGTGAGGTTCGTCAGTGTTGTCAGCCCCAGCATTTT. The J gene is TRBJ1-5, the V gene TRBV7-7, with D tentatively TRBD1 (6 bases). CDR3 length equals 18 residues. Germline CDR1 SSHAT, CDR2 FNYEAQ (reference sequence).

This chain links TRBV7-8 with TRBJ2-1; 11 bases are a match to TRBD2. Germline V lookup: CDR1 SGHVS, CDR2 FQNEAQ. The CDR3 covers 15 residues. V dropped 6 bases and J dropped 6; count of bases not matched to a gene: 7. This CDR3 reads CASSSRLAGTNEQFF. CDR3 bases: TGTGCCAGCAGTTCCAGACTAGCGGGGACCAATGAGCAGTTCTTC.

The CDR3 DNA sequence: TGTGCCAGCAGCTTATCCAGCGGGGGTTTCGATACGCAGTATTTT. This codes for CASSLSSGGFDTQYF. This sequence joins TRBV7-2 and TRBJ2-3; 8 bases are shared with TRBD2. V was clipped by 2 bases and J by 6 bases; unmatched bases: 7. CDR1 SGHTA and CDR2 FQGNSA come from the germline V gene. This CDR3 is built from 15 residues.

The chain uses TRBV2 and TRBJ2-7; 7 bases are shared with TRBD2. The CDR3 consists of 18 residues. The germline gives CDR1 SNHLY, CDR2 FYNNEI. J lost 3 bases, V lost 5 bases, and 19 bases had no gene match. In DNA form, the CDR3 reads TGTGCCAGCAGTCTTACTACATCCGGGGAGGGAGAGATCTACGAGCAGTACTTC. Translating it yields CASSLTTSGEGEIYEQYF.

V usage is TRBV18 and J usage is TRBJ2-3, with TRBD1 as a possible D gene (6 bases). CDR3 size: 15 residues. Looked up from germline, CDR1 is KGHSH and CDR2 is LQKENI. V was trimmed by 5 bases and J by 2 bases, leaving 14 bases between them. As DNA, the CDR3 is TGTGCCAGCTCAGGGGGACACGGACACACAGATACGCAGTATTTT. This encodes CASSGGHGHTDTQYF.

The rearrangement links TRBV4-3 to TRBJ2-3; D may be TRBD2 (6 bases). Trimming stripped 0 bases from V and 8 bases from J, with 9 bases between. CDR1 LGHNA and CDR2 YSLEER come from the germline V gene. The CDR3 length is 13 residues. The CDR3: CASSQEEGGTQYF. The CDR3 coding sequence is TGCGCCAGCAGCCAAGAGGAGGGTGGTACGCAGTATTTT.

The rearrangement uses TRBV7-8 and TRBJ2-3, with D perhaps matching TRBD2 (6 bases). The CDR3 runs 14 residues. Trimming pared 5 bases from V and 5 bases from J, leaving 14 bases between. From germline, CDR1 is SGHVS and CDR2 FQNEAQ. The CDR3 DNA reads TGTGCCAGCAGCGCCCAGGAGGGCTTAGATACGCAGTATTTT. This sequence encodes CASSAQEGLDTQYF.

The V call is TRBV13, the J call TRBJ2-7; 8 nucleotides align to TRBD2. CDR1 and CDR2 (germline): PRHDT, FYEKMQ (reference sequence). Trimming cost V 6 bases and J 3 bases; bases outside gene matches: 10. The CDR3 totals 15 residues. The CDR3 reads CASSHPGGADYEQYF. The CDR3 DNA is TGTGCCAGCAGTCACCCCGGGGGGGCGGACTACGAGCAGTACTTC.

The chain uses TRBV6-5 and TRBJ2-5; TRBD2 agrees at 9 bases. CDR3 length: 15 residues. Germline values: CDR1 MNHEY, CDR2 SVGAGI. Trimming took 4 bases from V and 5 from J; bases not matched to a gene: 8. The CDR3 sequence: CASSWAGGPGETQYF. The CDR3 DNA sequence: TGTGCCAGCAGTTGGGCGGGGGGGCCCGGGGAGACCCAGTACTTC.

The chain couples TRBV11-2 to TRBJ1-2, with 8 bases lining up with TRBD1. The ends lost 5 bases at V and 8 bases at J; junction bases unmatched: 7. CDR1 SGHAT and CDR2 FQNNGV come from the germline V gene. The CDR3 spans 13 residues. The CDR3 is CASSHGQGSGYTF. The CDR3 coding sequence is TGTGCCAGCAGCCACGGACAGGGTTCGGGCTACACCTTC. Together with reference TRBV11-2 and TRBJ1-2, the CDR3 gives the full variable domain: EAGVAQSPRYKIIEKRQSVAFWCNPISGHATLYWYQQILGQGPKLLIQFQNNGVVDDSQLPKDRFSAERLKGVDSTLKIQPAKLEDSAVYLCASSHGQGSGYTFGSGTRLTVV.

The rearrangement links TRBV1 to TRBJ2-7; the tabulated D call, TRBD1, remains unverified against the DNA. TRBV1 is tagged as a pseudogene. The CDR3 runs to 14 residues. CDR3 DNA: TGCACCAGCAGCCAAGGACAGGGAACCTACGAGCAGTACTTC. Encoded protein: CTSSQGQGTYEQYF.

The V gene is TRBV7-2, the J gene TRBJ1-5; 8 bases are shared with TRBD1. CDR3 size: 18 residues. Trimming at V came to 5 bases and at J to 4 bases, leaving 16 bases not matched to a gene. From germline, CDR1 is SGHTA and CDR2 FQGNSA. CDR3 amino acids: CASSPRTGWGLGNQPQHF. The CDR3 nucleotides are TGTGCCAGCAGCCCGAGGACAGGGTGGGGCTTGGGTAATCAGCCCCAGCATTTT.

This chain uses TRBV20-1 with TRBJ1-2; TRBD1 is a possible D gene (5 bases). Between the trimmed V and J ends, which lost 6 bases and 4 bases, there was a span of 9 bases. This CDR3 has 11 residues. Germline CDR1 reads DFQATT; CDR2 reads SNEGSKA (reference sequence). The CDR3 spells CSAQGPYGYTF. CDR3 nucleotide sequence: TGCAGTGCCCAGGGTCCCTATGGCTACACCTTC.

This chain connects TRBV7-9 to TRBJ2-7; the match to TRBD2 covers 7 bases. J lost 6 bases, V lost 4 bases, and 21 bases had no gene match. The CDR3 is made up of 18 amino acids. Germline V CDR1 and CDR2: SEHNR, FQNEAQ (reference sequence). The CDR3 coding sequence is TGTGCCAGCAGCTCGCCATGGACCGGGACCGACGGGAGGAGCGAGCAGTACTTC. This codes for CASSSPWTGTDGRSEQYF.

The chain joins TRBV5-1 to TRBJ1-3; TRBD1 might be the D (6 bases). This CDR3 comprises 15 residues. CDR1 is SGHRS, CDR2 YFSETQ, per germline. V dropped 1 base and J dropped 4 bases, with 12 bases sitting between them. The CDR3 sequence: CASSLTGLLGNTIYF. The CDR3, as DNA: TGCGCCAGCAGCTTGACAGGGCTCTTAGGAAACACCATATATTTT.

V usage is TRBV14 and J usage is TRBJ2-5; D remains unclear. Germline CDR1 and CDR2: SGHDN and FVKESK. The V gene lost 1 base and the J gene lost 4 bases, with 4 bases spanning the gap. The length of the CDR3 is 12 residues. The CDR3 sequence: CASSQVGETQYF. CDR3 nucleotides: TGTGCCAGCAGCCAAGTCGGAGAGACCCAGTACTTC.

The chain joins TRBV7-8 to TRBJ2-7; 11 nucleotides align to TRBD1. The CDR3 contains 15 residues. CDR1 is SGHVS and CDR2 is FQNEAQ in the germline V gene. The ends lost 1 base at V and 9 bases at J; junction bases unmatched: 8. Here the CDR3 DNA reads TGTGCCAGCAGCTTAGGGGGGACAGGGGGATCGGGGCAGTACTTC. Encoded protein: CASSLGGTGGSGQYF.